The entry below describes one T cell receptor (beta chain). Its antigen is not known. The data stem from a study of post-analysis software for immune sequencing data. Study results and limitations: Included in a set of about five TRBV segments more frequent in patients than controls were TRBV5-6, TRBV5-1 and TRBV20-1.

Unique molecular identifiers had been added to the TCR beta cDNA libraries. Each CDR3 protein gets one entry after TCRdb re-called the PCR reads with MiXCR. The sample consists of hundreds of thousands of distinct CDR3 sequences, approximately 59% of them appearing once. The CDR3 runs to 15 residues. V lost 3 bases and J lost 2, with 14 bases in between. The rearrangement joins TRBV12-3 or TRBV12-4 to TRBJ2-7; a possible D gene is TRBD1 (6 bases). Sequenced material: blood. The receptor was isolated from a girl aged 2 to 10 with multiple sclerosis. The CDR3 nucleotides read TGTGCCAGCAGTTTGGCAGGGGTAAAGCCCTACGAGCAGTACTTC. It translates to CASSLAGVKPYEQYF.